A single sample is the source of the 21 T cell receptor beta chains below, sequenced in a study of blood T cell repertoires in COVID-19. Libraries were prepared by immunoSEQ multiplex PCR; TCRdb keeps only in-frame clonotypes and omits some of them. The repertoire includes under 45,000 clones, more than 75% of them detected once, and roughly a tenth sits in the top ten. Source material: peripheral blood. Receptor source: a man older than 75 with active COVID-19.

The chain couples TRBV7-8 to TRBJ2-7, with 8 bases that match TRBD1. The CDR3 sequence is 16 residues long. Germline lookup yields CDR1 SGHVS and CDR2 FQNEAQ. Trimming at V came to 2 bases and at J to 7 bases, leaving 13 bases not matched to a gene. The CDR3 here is CASSLTGQGGPGEQYF. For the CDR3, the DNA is TGTGCCAGCAGCTTAACCGGACAGGGAGGTCCGGGGGAGCAGTACTTC.

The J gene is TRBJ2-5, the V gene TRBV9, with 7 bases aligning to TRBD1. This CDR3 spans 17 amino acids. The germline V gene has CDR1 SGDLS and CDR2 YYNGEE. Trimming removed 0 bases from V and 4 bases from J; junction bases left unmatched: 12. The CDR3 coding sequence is TGTGCCAGCAGCGTAGGGACAGGCGGAGGATCGAGAGAGACCCAGTACTTC. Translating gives CASSVGTGGGSRETQYF. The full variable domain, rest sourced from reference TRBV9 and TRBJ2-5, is DSGVTQTPKHLITATGQRVTLRCSPRSGDLSVYWYQQSLDQGLQFLIQYYNGEERAKGNILERFSAQQFPDLHSELNLSSLELGDSALYFCASSVGTGGGSRETQYFGPGTRLLVL.

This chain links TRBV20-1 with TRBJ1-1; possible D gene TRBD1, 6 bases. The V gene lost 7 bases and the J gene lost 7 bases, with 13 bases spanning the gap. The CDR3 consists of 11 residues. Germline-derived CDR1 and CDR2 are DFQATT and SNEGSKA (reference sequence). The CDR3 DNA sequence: TGCAGTGAGGGGGGGCCGGATGAAGCTTTCTTT. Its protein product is CSEGGPDEAFF.

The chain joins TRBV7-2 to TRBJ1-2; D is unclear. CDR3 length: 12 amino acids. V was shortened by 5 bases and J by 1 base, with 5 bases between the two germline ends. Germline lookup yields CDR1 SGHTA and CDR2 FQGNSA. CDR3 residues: CASSLGNYGYTF. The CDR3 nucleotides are TGTGCCAGCAGCCTCGGTAACTATGGCTACACCTTC.

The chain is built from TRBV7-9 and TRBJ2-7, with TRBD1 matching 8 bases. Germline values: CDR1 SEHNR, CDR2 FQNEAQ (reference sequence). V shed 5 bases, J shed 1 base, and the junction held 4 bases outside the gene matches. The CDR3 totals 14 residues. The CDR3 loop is CASSTGGGSYEQYF. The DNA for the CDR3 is TGTGCCAGCAGCACAGGGGGAGGATCCTACGAGCAGTACTTC.

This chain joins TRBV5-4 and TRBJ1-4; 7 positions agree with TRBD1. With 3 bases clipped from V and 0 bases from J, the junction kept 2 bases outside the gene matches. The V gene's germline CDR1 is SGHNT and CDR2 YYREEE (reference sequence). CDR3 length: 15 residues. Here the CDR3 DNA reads TGTGCCAGCAGCTGGGACAGATCAACTAATGAAAAACTGTTTTTT. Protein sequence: CASSWDRSTNEKLFF.

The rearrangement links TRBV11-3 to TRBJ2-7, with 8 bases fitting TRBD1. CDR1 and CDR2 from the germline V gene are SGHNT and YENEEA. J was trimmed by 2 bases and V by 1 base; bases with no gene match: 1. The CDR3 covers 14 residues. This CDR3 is CASSLGQGPYEQYF. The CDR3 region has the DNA TGTGCCAGCAGCTTAGGACAGGGGCCCTACGAGCAGTACTTC.

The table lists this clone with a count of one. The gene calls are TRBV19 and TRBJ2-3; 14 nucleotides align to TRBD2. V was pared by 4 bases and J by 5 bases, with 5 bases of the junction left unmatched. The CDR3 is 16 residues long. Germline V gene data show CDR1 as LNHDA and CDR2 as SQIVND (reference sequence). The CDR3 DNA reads TGTGCCAGTAGTACCCGGACTAGCGGGAGGCTAGATACGCAGTATTTT. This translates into CASSTRTSGRLDTQYF.

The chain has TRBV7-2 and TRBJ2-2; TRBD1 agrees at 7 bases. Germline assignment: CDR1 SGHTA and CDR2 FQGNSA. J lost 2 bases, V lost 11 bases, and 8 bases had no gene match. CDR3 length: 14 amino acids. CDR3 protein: CAGTRQGNTGELFF. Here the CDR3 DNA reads TGTGCCGGTACACGACAGGGAAACACCGGGGAGCTGTTTTTT.

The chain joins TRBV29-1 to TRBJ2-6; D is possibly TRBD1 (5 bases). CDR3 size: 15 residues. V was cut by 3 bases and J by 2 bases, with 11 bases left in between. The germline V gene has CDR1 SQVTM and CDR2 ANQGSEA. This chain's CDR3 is CSVEGQGAGANVLTF. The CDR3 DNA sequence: TGCAGCGTTGAGGGCCAGGGTGCTGGGGCCAACGTCCTGACTTTC.

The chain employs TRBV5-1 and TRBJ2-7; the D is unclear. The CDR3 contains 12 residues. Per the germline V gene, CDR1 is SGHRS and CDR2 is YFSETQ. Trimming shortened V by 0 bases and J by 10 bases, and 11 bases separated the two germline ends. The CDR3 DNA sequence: TGCGCCAGCAGCTTGGACCGGGTTATCCAGTACTTC. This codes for CASSLDRVIQYF. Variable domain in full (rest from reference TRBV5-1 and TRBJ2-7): KAGVTQTPRYLIKTRGQQVTLSCSPISGHRSVSWYQQTPGQGLQFLFEYFSETQRNKGNFPGRFSGRQFSNSRSEMNVSTLELGDSALYLCASSLDRVIQYFGPGTRLTVT.

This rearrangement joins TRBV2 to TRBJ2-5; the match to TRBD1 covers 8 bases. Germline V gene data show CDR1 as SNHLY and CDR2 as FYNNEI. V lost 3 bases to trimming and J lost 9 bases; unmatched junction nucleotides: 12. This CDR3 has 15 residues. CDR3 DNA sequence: TGTGCCAGCAGTGAGACAGGGGCTTTTGTTGCGGCCCAGTACTTC. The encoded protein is CASSETGAFVAAQYF.

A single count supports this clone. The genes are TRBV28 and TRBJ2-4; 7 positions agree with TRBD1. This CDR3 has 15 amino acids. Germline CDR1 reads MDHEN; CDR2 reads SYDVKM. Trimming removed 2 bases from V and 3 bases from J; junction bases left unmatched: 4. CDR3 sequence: CASSLVGTVKNIQYF. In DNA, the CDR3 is TGTGCCAGCAGTTTAGTCGGGACAGTCAAAAACATTCAGTACTTC. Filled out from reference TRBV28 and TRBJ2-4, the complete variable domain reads DVKVTQSSRYLVKRTGEKVFLECVQDMDHENMFWYRQDPGLGLRLIYFSYDVKMKEKGDIPEGYSVSREKKERFSLILESASTNQTSMYLCASSLVGTVKNIQYFGAGTRLSVL.

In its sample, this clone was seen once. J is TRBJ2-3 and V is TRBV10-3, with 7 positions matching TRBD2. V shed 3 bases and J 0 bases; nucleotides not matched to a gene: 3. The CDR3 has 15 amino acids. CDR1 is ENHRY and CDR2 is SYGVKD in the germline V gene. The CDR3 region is CAISEGSGSTDTQYF. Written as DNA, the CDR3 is TGTGCCATCAGTGAAGGTAGCGGGAGCACAGATACGCAGTATTTT.

DNA for the CDR3: TGTGCCAGCGGTCTAGCGGGAGCCTACGAGCAGTACTTC. Translated: CASGLAGAYEQYF. This rearrangement joins TRBV6-5 to TRBJ2-7; 10 bases match TRBD2. The CDR3 runs to 13 residues. The germline V gene encodes CDR1 MNHEY and CDR2 SVGAGI. V was pared by 8 bases and J by 2 bases, with 3 bases of the junction left unmatched.

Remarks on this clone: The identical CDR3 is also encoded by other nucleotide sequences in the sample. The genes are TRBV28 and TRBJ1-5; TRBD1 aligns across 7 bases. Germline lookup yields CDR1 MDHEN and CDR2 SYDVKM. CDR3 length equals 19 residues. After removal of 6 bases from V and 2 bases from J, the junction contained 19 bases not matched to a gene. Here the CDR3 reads CASSPMDRGRVRGNQPQHF. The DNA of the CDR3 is TGTGCCAGCAGCCCTATGGATAGGGGGCGCGTTAGGGGCAATCAGCCCCAGCATTTT.

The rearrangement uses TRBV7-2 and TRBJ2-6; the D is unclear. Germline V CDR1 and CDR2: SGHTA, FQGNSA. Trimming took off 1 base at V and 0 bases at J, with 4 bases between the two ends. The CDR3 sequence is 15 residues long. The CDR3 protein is CASSLDFSGANVLTF. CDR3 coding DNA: TGTGCCAGCAGCTTAGACTTCTCTGGGGCCAACGTCCTGACTTTC.

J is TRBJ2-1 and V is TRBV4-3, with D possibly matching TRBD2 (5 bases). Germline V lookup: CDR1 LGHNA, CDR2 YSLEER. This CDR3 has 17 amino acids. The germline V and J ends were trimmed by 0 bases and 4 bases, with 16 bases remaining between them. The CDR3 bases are TGCGCCAGCAGCCAAGATATGGGCCAGCGGCCATACAATGAGCAGTTCTTC. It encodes CASSQDMGQRPYNEQFF.

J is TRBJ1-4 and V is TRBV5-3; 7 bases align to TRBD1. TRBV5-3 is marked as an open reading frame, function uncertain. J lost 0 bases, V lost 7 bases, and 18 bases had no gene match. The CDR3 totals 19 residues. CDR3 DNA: TGTGCCAGACCTCAGAGTTCCCGGGACAGAGGGACAACTAATGAAAAACTGTTTTTT. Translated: CARPQSSRDRGTTNEKLFF.

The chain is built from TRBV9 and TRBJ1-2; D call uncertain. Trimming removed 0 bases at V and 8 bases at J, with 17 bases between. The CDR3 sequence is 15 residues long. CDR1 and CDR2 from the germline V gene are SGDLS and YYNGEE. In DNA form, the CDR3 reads TGTGCCAGCAGCGTAGCCCTTGCAACCGGGGTGGGCTACACCTTC. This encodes CASSVALATGVGYTF.

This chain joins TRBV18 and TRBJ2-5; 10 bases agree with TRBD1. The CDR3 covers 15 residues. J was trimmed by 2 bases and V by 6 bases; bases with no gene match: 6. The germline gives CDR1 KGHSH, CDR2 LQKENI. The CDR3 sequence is CASSSGTGEQETQYF. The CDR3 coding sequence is TGTGCCAGCTCTTCCGGGACAGGGGAACAAGAGACCCAGTACTTC. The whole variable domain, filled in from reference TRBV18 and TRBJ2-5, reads NAGVMQNPRHLVRRRGQEARLRCSPMKGHSHVYWYRQLPEEGLKFMVYLQKENIIDESGMPKERFSAEFPKEGPSILRIQQVVRGDSAAYFCASSSGTGEQETQYFGPGTRLLVL.